The 18 T cell receptor beta chains in this list originate from one sample, sequenced in a study of regulatory T cells in long-lasting Graves disease. The time point: persistent/refractory GD, antithyroid drugs over 5 years with positive TRAb. Generation of the TCR library employed RNA extracted from PBMCs. Assembly of TCR beta libraries relied on iRepertoire HTBI primers together with Arm-PCR of CDR3 regions. TCRdb processed the multiplex PCR reads anew with MiXCR; each CDR3 protein has one entry. Among about 470,000 distinct CDR3 sequences listed, 20% to 25% were seen once. This material consisted of peripheral blood mononuclear cells (PBMCs), taken when the disease was refractory, from a patient treated with antithyroid drugs. The receptors here all came from a female donor with Graves disease.

This clonotype was recorded a few times. The CDR3 DNA is TGTGCCAGCTCACCACAGCCGGGTTCTAACTATGGCTACACCTTC. Translating it yields CASSPQPGSNYGYTF. The chain recombines TRBV18 with TRBJ1-2; D gene uncertain. The CDR3 has 15 amino acids. Germline V CDR1 and CDR2: KGHSH, LQKENI. The germline V and J ends were trimmed by 1 base and 0 bases, with 9 bases remaining between them. Based on the CDR3 plus reference TRBV18 and TRBJ1-2, the full variable domain is NAGVMQNPRHLVRRRGQEARLRCSPMKGHSHVYWYRQLPEEGLKFMVYLQKENIIDESGMPKERFSAEFPKEGPSILRIQQVVRGDSAAYFCASSPQPGSNYGYTFGSGTRLTVV.

The chain is built from TRBV11-2 and TRBJ1-1; D not certain. Germline loops: CDR1 SGHAT, CDR2 FQNNGV. The CDR3 extends over 15 amino acids. V was pared by 2 bases and J by 7 bases, with 17 bases between. DNA for the CDR3: TGTGCCAGCAGCTTAAGGATGGAGGGCCCCCTTGAAGCTTTCTTT. Translated, it gives CASSLRMEGPLEAFF.

With regard to this clonotype: Sequence at one end of the junction differs from germline and may be a read error. The rearrangement joins TRBV5-1 to TRBJ1-2; D unresolved. Germline assignment: CDR1 SGHRS and CDR2 YFSETQ. The CDR3 is 15 amino acids. Written as DNA, the CDR3 is TGTGCCAGCAGTAAACAACAAGTTTCTAACTATGGCTACACCTTC. Its protein is CASSKQQVSNYGYTF. Complete variable domain (other parts from reference TRBV5-1 and TRBJ1-2): KAGVTQTPRYLIKTRGQQVTLSCSPISGHRSVSWYQQTPGQGLQFLFEYFSETQRNKGNFPGRFSGRQFSNSRSEMNVSTLELGDSALYLCASSKQQVSNYGYTFGSGTRLTVV.

This clonotype was seen many times. The rearrangement joins TRBV5-8 to TRBJ2-2; tentatively, D is TRBD1 (5 bases). The V end lost 4 bases, the J end lost 4 bases, and 20 bases lay between the germline ends. Germline V CDR1 and CDR2: SGHTS, YDEGEE. This CDR3 is built from 17 residues. CDR3: CASSLLGASIGTGELFF. The CDR3 DNA follows: TGTGCCAGCAGCCTACTTGGGGCGTCCATAGGCACCGGGGAGCTGTTTTTT.

This clonotype occurred many times. V and J are TRBV6-2 or TRBV6-3 and TRBJ1-5; D possibly corresponds to TRBD1 (5 bases). V was trimmed by 4 bases and J by 7 bases, leaving 17 bases between them. Germline V gene lookup returns CDR1 MNHEY and CDR2 SVGEGT. The length of the CDR3 is 15 residues. CDR3 sequence: CASSFHPMGGQPQHF. CDR3 coding DNA: TGTGCCAGCAGTTTCCACCCGATGGGGGGACAGCCCCAGCATTTT.

This clonotype was counted at least ten times. The chain uses TRBV12-3 or TRBV12-4 and TRBJ1-2, with D tentatively TRBD1 (5 bases). With 6 bases removed from V and 4 bases from J, the gap between germline ends came to 21 bases. The CDR3 sequence is 16 residues long. CDR3 nucleotides: TGTGCCAGCAGCCCGATTGGGACCCCCGTTGGCTATGGCTACACCTTC. Protein sequence: CASSPIGTPVGYGYTF.

The chain recombines TRBV29-1 with TRBJ2-7; a possible D gene is TRBD2 (5 bases). The germline V gene encodes CDR1 SQVTM and CDR2 ANQGSEA. V was cut by 4 bases and J by 3 bases, with 10 bases left in between. This CDR3 contains 12 residues. The CDR3 is CSVVAGIYEQYF. CDR3 coding DNA: TGCAGCGTTGTGGCGGGTATCTACGAGCAGTACTTC.

This clonotype came up many times. This chain connects TRBV5-1 to TRBJ1-2; 11 bases agree with TRBD1. The V and J ends lost 0 bases and 1 base, in that order; junction bases with no gene match: 8. The CDR3 runs 18 residues. CDR1 SGHRS and CDR2 YFSETQ come from the germline V gene. The DNA of the CDR3 is TGCGCCAGCAGCTTGGTTGGACAGGGGGCGAGTCATAACTATGGCTACACCTTC. This encodes CASSLVGQGASHNYGYTF.

In its sample, this clonotype was seen many times. This chain connects TRBV5-1 to TRBJ1-2; possible D gene TRBD1, 6 bases. The CDR3 has 15 residues. The V end lost 0 bases, the J end lost 5 bases, and 14 bases lay between the germline ends. Germline lookup yields CDR1 SGHRS and CDR2 YFSETQ. The CDR3 region has the DNA TGCGCCAGCAGCTTGGGGACAGAGGCGGGATATGGCTACACCTTC. Protein: CASSLGTEAGYGYTF.

The gene calls are TRBV19 and TRBJ2-6, with D possibly being TRBD1 (5 bases). Germline values: CDR1 LNHDA, CDR2 SQIVND (reference sequence). Trimming stripped 6 bases from V and 0 bases from J, with 9 bases between. The CDR3 is 15 residues long. The CDR3 protein is CASSMGLSGANVLTF. DNA for the CDR3: TGTGCCAGTAGCATGGGGCTCTCTGGGGCCAACGTCCTGACTTTC.

This clonotype was seen ten or more times. The rearrangement links TRBV11-1 to TRBJ1-2; D unclear. The V and J ends lost 1 base and 7 bases respectively, with 13 bases between them. The germline CDR1 and CDR2 sequences are SGHAT and FQDESV (reference sequence). This CDR3 has 14 amino acids. CDR3 amino acids: CASSLEPINGGYTF. The CDR3 nucleotides are TGTGCCAGCAGCTTAGAACCCATAAATGGTGGCTACACCTTC.

There are many counts of this clonotype. V usage is TRBV7-3 and J usage is TRBJ2-7; a possible D gene is TRBD1 (5 bases). V was cut by 1 base and J by 3 bases, with 10 bases left in between. The CDR3 is 14 residues long. The germline gives CDR1 SGHTA, CDR2 FQGTGA. The CDR3 here is CASSLMPDSYEQYF. Written as DNA, the CDR3 is TGTGCCAGCAGCTTAATGCCCGACAGCTACGAGCAGTACTTC.

Points on this clonotype: A much larger clone lies one base from this, so it may be a read error. The V and J genes are TRBV12-3 or TRBV12-4 and TRBJ1-5; 9 positions match TRBD1. The length of the CDR3 is 16 residues. The CDR3 DNA reads TGTGCCAGCAGGTCGGGACAGGGATTCAGGAATCAGCCCCAGCGTTTT. It yields the protein CASRSGQGFRNQPQRF.

This clonotype was seen more than once but under ten times. The chain combines TRBV19 with TRBJ2-5; D tentatively fits TRBD1 or TRBD2 (8 bases each). V was clipped by 6 bases and J by 5 bases, with 22 bases between them. The CDR3 is made up of 16 amino acids. Germline V lookup: CDR1 LNHDA, CDR2 SQIVND (reference sequence). CDR3 coding DNA: TGTGCCAGTAGGCCCCGACAGGGGACTAGGGGGGAGACCCAGTACTTC. Its translation: CASRPRQGTRGETQYF. Complete variable domain (other parts from reference TRBV19 and TRBJ2-5): DGGITQSPKYLFRKEGQNVTLSCEQNLNHDAMYWYRQDPGQGLRLIYYSQIVNDFQKGDIAEGYSVSREKKESFPLTVTSAQKNPTAFYLCASRPRQGTRGETQYFGPGTRLLVL.

This clonotype showed up just a few times. The V and J genes are TRBV7-9 and TRBJ2-5; 8 bases agree with TRBD1. CDR1 SEHNR and CDR2 FQNEAQ come from the germline V gene (reference sequence). The CDR3 is 16 residues long. The ends lost 5 bases at V and 5 bases at J; junction bases unmatched: 13. CDR3 residues: CASSRYLGQGGETQYF. The CDR3 DNA reads TGTGCCAGCAGCAGATATTTAGGACAGGGTGGGGAGACCCAGTACTTC.

This clonotype was observed many times. This rearrangement joins TRBV12-3 or TRBV12-4 to TRBJ1-1; 11 bases line up with TRBD1. CDR3 size: 16 residues. V was clipped by 5 bases and J by 2 bases; unmatched bases: 7. The CDR3 nucleotides read TGTGCCAGCAGTCTTGGACAGGGGGCTGGAAACACTGAAGCTTTCTTT. As protein: CASSLGQGAGNTEAFF.

This clonotype appeared many times. The chain employs TRBV6-1 and TRBJ1-5, with TRBD1 identical over 8 bases. Germline lookup yields CDR1 MNHNS and CDR2 SASEGT. The CDR3 length is 13 residues. The V gene end was trimmed by 6 bases and the J gene end by 4 bases; junction bases not matched to a gene: 2. The chain's CDR3 is CASRDRANQPQHF. CDR3 DNA sequence: TGTGCCAGCAGGGACAGGGCGAATCAGCCCCAGCATTTT.

A few counts support this clonotype. J is TRBJ2-5 and V is TRBV5-1, with 7 bases that match TRBD1. This CDR3 is 15 amino acids long. Germline loops: CDR1 SGHRS, CDR2 YFSETQ. V shed 4 bases and J 2 bases; nucleotides not matched to a gene: 8. CDR3 in amino acids: CASSTDRLPQETQYF. The CDR3 region has the DNA TGCGCCAGCAGCACGGACAGGCTGCCACAAGAGACCCAGTACTTC.